A single TCR beta chain is shown here with its context. The antigen this receptor binds is unknown. There are no base qualities to consult, and no much larger clone falls within one base. This entry comes from a study of OX40 agonist ivuxolimab in advanced cancers. With respect to the entire study: Ivuxolimab was a fully human IgG2 agonistic monoclonal antibody targeting the costimulatory receptor OX40 (CD134). Intravenous ivuxolimab was administered to patients every 2 weeks at six dose levels: 0.01, 0.1, 0.3, 1.5, 3 and 10 mg/kg. Among the approximately 50 dose-escalation patients, about 19 had hepatocellular carcinoma, 15 or so melanoma, 9 renal cell carcinoma and 9 head and neck cancer. The dose-escalation cohort was about 86% male with a mean age of roughly 62 years, ranging from roughly 23 to 85. Patients were allowed to have had prior anti-PD-1, anti-PD-L1 or anti-CTLA-4 therapy, and 40% of the dose-escalation patients had been treated with checkpoint inhibitors. Partial responses occurred in three dose-escalation patients, of whom one had hepatocellular carcinoma and two had cutaneous melanoma. Peripheral TCRbeta sequencing was intended to test whether TCR sequence diversity was altered and clonal T-cell expansion was caused by ivuxolimab. The paper covers the monotherapy dose-escalation part of the phase I ivuxolimab trial, which included N ≈ 57 patients. Study-wide findings and limitations: At doses of 0.1 to 3.0 mg/kg, clonal expansion of both CD4+ and CD8+ blood T cells was observed from baseline to week 6. Partial responders in the 0.1-3.0 mg/kg groups had among the lowest normalized peripheral clonal expansion, especially among CD8+ T cells. On average, CD8+ T cells showed more expanded clones than CD4+ T cells after ivuxolimab. The antigen specificity of the clonally expanded peripheral T cells was not determined. Low levels of normalized T-cell clonal expansion were also shown by some nonresponding patients.

The germline V gene (reference sequence) provides CDR1 SEHNR and CDR2 FQNEAQ. The CDR3 has 14 amino acids, counting the end cysteine and phenylalanine. Only the CDR3 portion is preserved as DNA: 42 bases, with reading frame beginning at the first base. Unmatched junction bases come to 8, with V trimmed by 5 bases and J by 4 bases. The trial excluded patients who had a history of autoimmune disease or who were on systemic immunosuppression. Peripheral blood for TCR sequencing was drawn from every dose cohort at baseline, at cycle 4 day 1 and at cycle 7 day 1. Samples came from an open-label, multicenter, first-in-human phase I dose-escalation trial of ivuxolimab. Adults with locally advanced or metastatic melanoma, renal cell, hepatocellular, or head and neck squamous cell carcinoma were enrolled in the trial. Before TCR sequencing, CD4+ and CD8+ T cells were separately sorted from peripheral blood.

To sequence the TCRbeta CDR3 region, genomic DNA was isolated from the sorted cells. TCRbeta CDR3 regions were sequenced using the immunoSEQ Assay. In TCRdb, the immuneACCESS table is reduced to in-frame sequences with V and J assigned. These tables do not hold every clone; where another copy was compared, an unresolved V gene accounts for under half, and the others remain unexplained. The sample table holds under 95,000 clones, of which about nine tenths were seen once. The top ten constitute approximately 1.3% of the sample. Sequences were derived from CD4+ or CD8+ T cells sorted from blood, sampled in a trial of the OX40 agonist ivuxolimab. This sequence was found in an adult with an advanced solid tumor such as melanoma, head and neck, liver or kidney cancer. The chain links TRBV7-9 with TRBJ2-7, with 7 bases matching TRBD1. The nucleotides read TGTGCCAGCAGCCAGACAGGGTCTCCGTACGAGCAGTACTTC. This translates into CASSQTGSPYEQYF.